These T cell receptor beta chains were read from a single sample in a study of regulatory T cells in long-lasting Graves disease. MiXCR was run by TCRdb on the multiplex PCR reads, yielding one entry per CDR3 protein. Found here are around 330,000 distinct CDR3 sequences, 18% of them singletons; the top ten hold 38%. The sequenced sample was peripheral blood mononuclear cells (PBMCs), obtained at new diagnosis, from a patient treated with antithyroid drugs. All receptors come from a female donor with Graves disease. The CDR3 runs from the conserved cysteine through the conserved F or W. Fields, in order: V gene, J gene, clone size, D gene, CDR3 DNA, CDR3 protein. D genes are given only for firm matches. Size is omitted from some rows. Given values are once, few, many or a class for expanded clones.

>TRBV3-1|TRBJ2-7|many|-
TGTGCCAGCAGTTCCGGGATACACTACGAGCAGTACTTC
CASSSGIHYEQYF
>TRBV28|TRBJ1-4|-|-
TGTGCCAGCACTTTTTTCCCGGGGGAGGAGCCCTTTAATGAAAAACTGTTTTTT
CASTFFPGEEPFNEKLFF
>TRBV27|TRBJ2-7|many|TRBD1
TGTGCCAGCAGTGACAGGGAACACCCGCTTGAAGAGCAGTACTTC
CASSDREHPLEEQYF
>TRBV12-3/TRBV12-4|TRBJ1-1|few|-
TGTGCCAGCAGTTTAATGGTCCGCACTGAAGCTTTCTTT
CASSLMVRTEAFF
>TRBV7-2|TRBJ2-3|-|-
TGTGCCAGCAGCCCTAGCATTCGGACAGATACGCAGTATTTT
CASSPSIRTDTQYF
>TRBV5-6|TRBJ2-5|many|-
TGTGCCAGCAGCTATTTGCAGACCCAGTACTTC
CASSYLQTQYF
>TRBV2|TRBJ1-2|many|-
TGTGCGAGCAGCCGCCGGGCCCAACAGCGGGTATTCGATGGCTACACCTTC
CASSRRAQQRVFDGYTF
>TRBV4-1|TRBJ1-5|-|-
TGCGCCAGCAGCCAAGACGTGGATCAGCCCCAGCATTTT
CASSQDVDQPQHF
>TRBV28|TRBJ2-1|-|TRBD2
TGTGCCAGCAGTTTAGGAGTAGCGGGAAGCTACAATGAGCAGTTCTTC
CASSLGVAGSYNEQFF
>TRBV5-1|TRBJ2-3|many|-
TGCGCCAGCAGCTTAGGACATTCAGGGGATACGCAGTATTTT
CASSLGHSGDTQYF
>TRBV28|TRBJ2-2|many|TRBD1
TGTGCCAGCAGTTACGGGACAGGAAACACCGGGGAGCTGTTTTTT
CASSYGTGNTGELFF
>TRBV9|TRBJ2-1|many|-
TGTGCCAGCAGCCTCGGCGCGCAGGCGTGGAATGAGCAGTTCTTC
CASSLGAQAWNEQFF
>TRBV19|TRBJ2-5|many|-
TGTGCCAGTAGTAAACGGAGGAGGTACCAAGAGACCCAGTACTTC
CASSKRRRYQETQYF
>TRBV20-1|TRBJ2-5|-|TRBD2
TGCAGTGCTAGGTTGGAGCTAGCGGGAGAGGGATTGGGGGAGACCCAGTACTTC
CSARLELAGEGLGETQYF
>TRBV5-1|TRBJ1-4|many|-
TGCGCCAGCAGCTTGGCGAATCAGAATGAAAAACTGTTTTTT
CASSLANQNEKLFF
>TRBV12-3/TRBV12-4|TRBJ2-2|many|-
TGTGCCAGCAGTCTTCAGGGTACCGGGGAGCTGTTTTTT
CASSLQGTGELFF
>TRBV12-3/TRBV12-4|TRBJ2-7|many|-
TGTGCCAGCAGTTTCTCGGGAAATCGGCAGTACTTC
CASSFSGNRQYF
>TRBV5-1|TRBJ2-7|-|TRBD2
TGCGCCAGCAGCCTGGATAGCGGGAACCTAGCCTACGAGCAGTACTTC
CASSLDSGNLAYEQYF
>TRBV5-1|TRBJ2-3|-|-
TGCGCCAGCGGCTTCCGGTTTCAGGGCACAGATACGCAGTATTTT
CASGFRFQGTDTQYF
>TRBV13|TRBJ2-5|-|-
TGTGCCAGCAGCCGAGGGAGAGCCAATGAGCAGTACTTC
CASSRGRANEQYF
>TRBV24-1|TRBJ1-5|many|-
TGTGCCACCAGTGATTTTCTGAGGAATAGCAATCAGCCCCAGCATTTT
CATSDFLRNSNQPQHF
>TRBV2|TRBJ2-7|-|-
TGTGCCAGCAGTTATTTGGGACACTCTCCCCTCGAGCAGTACTTC
CASSYLGHSPLEQYF
>TRBV28|TRBJ2-1|many|-
TGTGCCAGCAGTTTCGGCGGCGGCAACTACAATGAGCAGTTCTTC
CASSFGGGNYNEQFF
>TRBV6-1|TRBJ2-2|-|TRBD1
TGTGCCAGCAGTGAACCCAGGGGGCGCCTCACCGGGGAGCTGTTTTTT
CASSEPRGRLTGELFF
>TRBV24-1|TRBJ1-2|-|-
TGTGCCACCAGTGATAACGTAATGGGCGCGACGACTGGCTACACCTTC
CATSDNVMGATTGYTF
>TRBV24-1|TRBJ2-2|many|-
TGTGCCACCAGTGATCCCGGACGGGACACCGGGGAGCTGTTTTTT
CATSDPGRDTGELFF
>TRBV27|TRBJ2-1|-|-
TGTGCCAGCAGTCCCCTAGTAAGGACCCACAATGAGCAGTTCTTC
CASSPLVRTHNEQFF
>TRBV3-1|TRBJ2-7|few|TRBD2
TGTGCCAGCAGCCAAGATCGTCTAGCGGGAGCCGAGCAGTACTTC
CASSQDRLAGAEQYF
>TRBV12-3/TRBV12-4|TRBJ2-3|many|TRBD2
TGTGCCAGCAGTAGCGGGGCAGATACGCAGTATTTT
CASSSGADTQYF
>TRBV18|TRBJ2-6|-|TRBD2
TGTGCCAGCTCCCTAGCGGGCGGGGCCAACGTCCTGACTTTC
CASSLAGGANVLTF
>TRBV27|TRBJ2-2|many|-
TGTGCCAGCAGTTATTTTTCCGGGAGTAACACCGGGGAGCTGTTTTTT
CASSYFSGSNTGELFF
>TRBV11-3|TRBJ2-3|many|-
TGTGCCAGCGCGCGGGCCAGGGTGGGCACAGATACGCAGTATTTT
CASARARVGTDTQYF
>TRBV12-3/TRBV12-4|TRBJ2-2|many|-
TGTGCCAGCAGTTTCGGGCTGGGGACCGGGGAGCTGTTTTTT
CASSFGLGTGELFF
>TRBV12-3/TRBV12-4|TRBJ1-2|many|TRBD1
TGTGCCAGCAGACCTGGGACAGTTAACTATGGCTACACCTTC
CASRPGTVNYGYTF
>TRBV2|TRBJ2-5|-|-
TGTGCCAGCAGCTATCAGACAGTAGGATTAGAGACCCAGTACTTC
CASSYQTVGLETQYF
>TRBV2|TRBJ1-2|-|TRBD1
TGTGCCAGCAGTGGGACAGGCTCAGGGGGCTACACCTTC
CASSGTGSGGYTF
>TRBV28|TRBJ2-3|many|TRBD2
TGTGCCAGCAGTTTAGGCGGGAGAGAGTCAGATACGCAGTATTTT
CASSLGGRESDTQYF
>TRBV28|TRBJ1-3|few|-
TGTGCCAGCAGTTTTAGCCCGGGGGCTCGCTCTGGAAACACCATATATTTT
CASSFSPGARSGNTIYF
>TRBV6-1|TRBJ2-3|many|TRBD2
TGTGCCAGCAGTGAAACTTTGAGCGGGAGGGCTACAGATACGCAGTATTTT
CASSETLSGRATDTQYF
>TRBV28|TRBJ1-1|many|-
TGTGCCAGCAGTTGGAGTCGCAACACTGAAGCTTTCTTT
CASSWSRNTEAFF
>TRBV15|TRBJ2-7|many|TRBD2
TGTGCCACCAGCAGTGTCGACGGGACTACCCAGGACTACGAGCAGTACTTC
CATSSVDGTTQDYEQYF
>TRBV28|TRBJ2-5|many|-
TGTGCCAGCAGTCTGGCACTCATCGCCGAGACCCAGTACTTC
CASSLALIAETQYF
>TRBV19|TRBJ2-3|many|TRBD1
TGTGCCAGTACCTCGGACAGGGGAGTGACAGATACGCAGTATTTT
CASTSDRGVTDTQYF
>TRBV11-3|TRBJ2-6|many|-
TGTGCCAGCAGCCCCTCTGACATTGCCGGGGCCAACGTCCTGACTTTC
CASSPSDIAGANVLTF
>TRBV29-1|TRBJ1-1|-|-
TGCAGCGTTACACAAGGGACGAACACTGAAGCTTTCTTT
CSVTQGTNTEAFF
>TRBV7-6|TRBJ2-1|-|TRBD1
TGTGCCAGCAGCAACCGGACAGGGGGGGCGGGAAGTGAGCAGTTCTTC
CASSNRTGGAGSEQFF
>TRBV28|TRBJ2-5|many|-
TGTGCCAGCAGTCCCCCCCCCCGAAGGGAGACCCAGTACTTC
CASSPPPRRETQYF